This TCR beta chain was sequenced during a study of CD8 T cells in Susac syndrome. Stable or active relapsing-remitting multiple sclerosis, untreated and meeting revised McDonald criteria, defined the controls. The authors negatively isolated CD8+ and CD4+ T cells and FACS-enriched TEMRA cells. Germline V gene sequence: CDR1 KGHSH, CDR2 LQKENI. CDR3 length: 12 amino acids. Trimming took 3 bases from V and 7 from J, leaving 9 bases between them. A quantity of roughly 0.5 to 1 ug RNA underwent reverse transcription using random hexamers. TCRdb redid the calling of the immunoSEQ multiplex PCR reads with MiXCR, one entry per CDR3 protein. Among some 300,000 distinct CDR3 sequences listed, 65% to 90% were seen once.

The specimen sequenced was CD8+ T cells from PBMCs. The chain links TRBV18 to TRBJ1-1; weak D call: TRBD1 (5 bases). The sequence derives from a human donor with multiple sclerosis. In DNA form, the CDR3 reads TGTGCCAGCTCACCTGGGACGAGTGAAGCTTTCTTT. It codes for CASSPGTSEAFF. The full variable domain, in which reference TRBV18 and TRBJ1-1 provide the parts outside the CDR3, is NAGVMQNPRHLVRRRGQEARLRCSPMKGHSHVYWYRQLPEEGLKFMVYLQKENIIDESGMPKERFSAEFPKEGPSILRIQQVVRGDSAAYFCASSPGTSEAFFGQGTRLTVV.